This TCR beta chain came from a study of T cell repertoires in cytomegalovirus infection. Overall study: The authors used CMV epitopes that were HLA-C-restricted (recently identified) and HLA-B-restricted (well studied). Indications came from public TCR beta signatures; they pointed to CMV infection and to a matching HLA type.

Points on this clonotype: What it recognizes is unknown.

V lost 8 bases and J lost 0, with 12 bases in between. CDR1 MNHEY and CDR2 SMNVEV come from the germline V gene (reference sequence). The CDR3 consists of 14 residues. TCRdb recomputed calls from the reads with MiXCR, one row per CDR3 protein. The table includes fewer than 70,000 distinct CDR3 sequences, roughly 28% detected once. Findings of the study overall: HLA-C-restricted CMV-specific TCR beta clonotypes were dominant in the ex vivo response. Individuals carrying CMV plus the relevant HLA were identified by cumulative frequency of public TCR beta families.

The receptor was derived from a human donor in good health (CMV status not recorded). Some clones in this sample may be carry-over from other donors' samples. The sample consisted of CD8+ T cells from cultured PBMCs, taken from culture after CMV antigen stimulation. J is TRBJ2-3 and V is TRBV27; weak D call: TRBD2 (6 bases). The CDR3 here is CASSLAPSTDTQYF. CDR3 DNA sequence: TGTGCCAGCTCTCTAGCGCCTAGCACAGATACGCAGTATTTT.